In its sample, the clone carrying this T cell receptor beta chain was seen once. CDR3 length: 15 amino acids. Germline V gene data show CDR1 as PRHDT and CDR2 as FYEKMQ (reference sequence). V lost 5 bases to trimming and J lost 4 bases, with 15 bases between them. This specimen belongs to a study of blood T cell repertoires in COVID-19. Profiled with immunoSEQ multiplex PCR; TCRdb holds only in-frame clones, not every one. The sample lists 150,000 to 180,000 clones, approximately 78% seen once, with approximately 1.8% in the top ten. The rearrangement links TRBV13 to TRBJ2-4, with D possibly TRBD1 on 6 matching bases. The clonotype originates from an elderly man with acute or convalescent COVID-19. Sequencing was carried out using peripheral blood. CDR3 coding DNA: TGTGCCAGCAGCCCTTCCGGGACATCTAAAAACATTCAGTACTTC. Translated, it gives CASSPSGTSKNIQYF.